This T cell receptor (beta chain) was sequenced during a study of cytomegalovirus exposure and HLA in healthy donors (dated by TCRdb to about 2017). For the wider study: An earlier analysis of approximately 640 of the donors reported 250 to 300 Gb of sequence data and about 100 million unique TCR beta sequences from some 180 million T cells. An early release covering about 600 HLA-typed donors comprised roughly 300 gigabases of sequencing data and tens of millions of unique TCR sequences. Of the roughly 400 genotyped donors, 75% to 85% were placed in the genetic ancestry cluster associated with self-reported Caucasian donors. The aim of the study was to test whether cataloging public T cell receptors could identify signatures of past pathogen exposure. The study used immunosequencing to profile the T cell repertoires of hundreds of subjects and linked those repertoires to cytomegalovirus serostatus. Besides the first cohort of 666 subjects, a separate validation cohort made up of over 95 different subjects was used. The study combined high-throughput TCR immunosequencing, statistical association of individual TCRs with disease status, and machine learning to predict cytomegalovirus infection status. In a later analysis, previously published TCR beta repertoires from 666 donors were re-analyzed and high-resolution HLA genotyping was added so that TCR occurrence patterns could be studied. Rather than using new phenotypic data, the later analysis identified candidate immune exposures from TCR beta sequences and from how often those sequences occurred across donors. To decide whether each TCR beta V gene segment behaved as functional or pseudogenic, an earlier analysis of some 600 of the donors relied on high-throughput TCR beta sequencing. Donor age, sex, ethnicity and CMV serostatus were collected together with the repertoire data. Genome-wide SNP genotypes for about 55% of the roughly 670 donors were used in a later genetic analysis, which treated that subset as a discovery cohort. All discovery cohort repertoires had been generated on a single sequencing platform. Class I and class II HLA loci were covered by the typing at four-digit resolution. Typing coverage varied by locus: roughly 629-640 donors for A, B, C, DRB1 and DQB1; approximately 500 for DQA1; about 570 for DPA1; roughly 450 for DPB1. Roughly 5 DR-DQ haplotypes were handled as single units for association and clustering, since linkage in the cohort was strong. Among a few hundred genotyped donors of the cohort, an average of about 240,000 unique TCR beta nucleotide sequences were sequenced per donor, around 20% of them non-productive. What the research found in general, with its limitations: For the cohort, immune exposure information was limited to CMV serostatus. The earlier analysis of nearly 600 of the donors excluded roughly 16 rarely observed V segments, including chromosome 9 orphons, because counts were too low. Strong co-occurrence of HLA alleles, especially DR and DQ, made assigning TCR associations to individual alleles difficult. Most TCR sequences were observed very rarely across donors, whereas some public TCRs were present in many individuals. A further reported finding was that TCR beta sequences accurately predicted the HLA-A and HLA-B alleles for most subjects in the first cohort. Correlated functional status among segregating V segments might reflect linkage disequilibrium, but an unknown experimental factor could not be ruled out. Because the 87-base-pair reads could not distinguish some IMGT-functional V segments, including TRBV6-2 and TRBV6-3, those segments were excluded. The authors suggested that the approach could potentially be generalized to other disease states and immunological phenotypes. Presence/absence analyses assumed roughly uniform sequencing depth across donors, an assumption that may not hold. At a false discovery rate of 0.05, a later analysis linked some 18,000 TCR beta sequences to specific HLA alleles. Because HLA typing was missing for some donors at each locus, association tests included only the typed subset. In vitro tests confirmed that three of the cytomegalovirus-associated TCR beta chains recognize cytomegalovirus antigens. A later analysis found that HLA-associated TCR beta chains were more clonally expanded and had lower generation probabilities than equally common non-associated chains. A later analysis found that most CMV-associated TCR beta chains appeared HLA-restricted, with HLA associations seemingly driven largely by CMV exposure. The study listed 164 TCR beta chains as associated with cytomegalovirus. An earlier analysis of approximately 540 of the donors showed that most TCR beta V segments appeared in productive rearrangements either about 87% or about 30% of the time, which broadly matched IMGT annotations. In a later analysis, TCR association rates were found to vary across HLA loci, with the most associated TCRs seen for DRB1 alleles and the fewest for HLA-C alleles. In a later genetic analysis, a missense DCLRE1C variant was associated with V-gene and J-gene trimming of TCR beta chains, and the association was replicated in an independent cohort. According to a later genetic analysis, donors in an Asian-associated ancestry cluster had fewer N-insertions in productive TCRs than the roughly 670-donor mean. The cohort was sequenced for TCR beta chains only, and without alpha or paired-chain data the features that could be detected were limited. A cluster of highly shared sequence variants was judged likely to represent a technical artifact of the sequencing pipeline. In both the original and validation cohorts, the classifier was reported to diagnose cytomegalovirus status with high specificity and sensitivity. According to a later analysis, parvovirus B19, influenza, CMV and Epstein-Barr virus appeared linked to several top co-occurrence clusters.

The cohort was made up of 500 to 800 healthy bone marrow donors. All cohort members were sampled while nominally healthy, although unrecorded immune exposures were likely present. The donor tested CMV seropositive, placing the donor among the roughly 300 seropositive members of the cohort. Every donor gave a peripheral blood sample, and the peripheral blood mononuclear cells from that sample were used for TCR beta sequencing. The Qiagen DNeasy Blood Extraction Kit was used to extract genomic DNA from the blood cell samples. The V end gives up 5 bases and the J end 2 bases, leaving 3 bases in the junction not matched to a gene. Sequences SEHNR (CDR1) and FQNEAQ (CDR2) are obtained from the germline V gene (reference sequence). The CDR3 spans 15 residues, from the cysteine through the phenylalanine. This entry keeps only the CDR3 DNA: 45 bases, framed from base 1. The library was prepared using the immunoSEQ multiplex PCR assay. For the multiplex PCR, a mixture combining 60 forward primers for TCR Vbeta segments and 13 reverse primers for TCR Jbeta segments was used. The CDR3 region of rearranged TCR beta genes was amplified from genomic DNA with a multiplex PCR assay. On the Illumina HiSeq System, the amplified TCR beta libraries were sequenced as 87-base-pair reads. In the source study's methods: A later analysis tallied 75 million to 85 million unique TCR beta chains across the 610 or so repertoires, and roughly 11 million of those chains were shared by two or more donors. To remove PCR and sequencing errors, raw reads were error-corrected and collapsed into unique sequences using a nearest-neighbor algorithm that merged closely related sequences. CDR3 sequences were aligned to IMGT reference sequences to assign V, D and J gene segments. For a sequence to be retained, a match of at least six nucleotides was required to both a V gene segment and a J gene segment. A rearrangement counted as productive if the CDR3 had no stop codons and remained in frame with V and J, and every other rearrangement counted as non-productive. CDR3 was defined according to IMGT convention as the region running from the second conserved V-encoded cysteine to the conserved J-encoded phenylalanine. The earlier analysis of 500 to 600 of the donors excluded sequences that lacked an unambiguous match to a single V gene segment. An earlier analysis of a few hundred of the donors called V segments functional above 56.7% productive rearrangements and segregating when the between-donor standard deviation exceeded 5%. A statistical classification framework was built for diagnosing cytomegalovirus status from the catalog of TCR beta chain sequences. V and J gene assignment, in a later analysis, came from comparing TCR nucleotide sequences with IMGT/GENE-DB human TR gene sequences. A later analysis assigned CDR3 sequences and most-parsimonious VDJ recombination scenarios with the TCRdist pipeline. A later analysis defined each TCR beta chain by its CDR3 amino acid sequence plus V-gene family, and excluded reads lacking a unique V-gene family. In a later analysis, 450 to 600 highly shared, low-generation-probability nucleotide sequences were removed to address suspected cross-contamination and a sequencing artifact. For each public chain, a later analysis derived a clonal expansion index from normalized ranks of inferred template counts within each repertoire. In a later analysis, generation probabilities were computed using a VDJ recombination model fitted to out-of-frame rearrangements, and the results were checked against IGoR. Hypergeometric tests were used in a later analysis to score TCR-TCR, TCR-HLA and TCR-CMV co-occurrence, with a repertoire-size bias correction applied to the TCR pairs. False discovery rates were estimated in a later analysis by permuting HLA or CMV assignments 20 times. A later analysis grouped co-occurring TCRs with DBSCAN, adding TCRdist sequence similarity when clustering within HLA-allele-positive subsets. Co-occurrence clustering excluded repertoires with fewer than 30,000 or more than 120,000 public chains, plus five with anomalous nucleotide sharing. TCRdb retrieved this table from immuneACCESS and kept in-frame rearrangements only. Not all clones are present; in checked studies, unresolved V genes account for under half, and no reason is known for the remainder. D and trimming come from the DNA, and the V and J calls and clone size come from that table. The table for this sample lists almost 200,000 clones; roughly three quarters of them were counted only once. The ten largest clones take up approximately 0.4% of the sample.

Note on this clone: This receptor's antigen is unknown. No quality values exist for individual bases; no much larger clone is one base distant.

Recombination linked TRBV7-9 to TRBJ2-5, with TRBD2 matching 12 junction bases. Sequenced input: PBMCs. The TCR originated in a male donor in good health and CMV-seropositive. The DNA sequence is given as TGTGCCAGCAGCGAACTAGCGGGGGGACAAGAGACCCAGTACTTC. Translation gives CASSELAGGQETQYF.